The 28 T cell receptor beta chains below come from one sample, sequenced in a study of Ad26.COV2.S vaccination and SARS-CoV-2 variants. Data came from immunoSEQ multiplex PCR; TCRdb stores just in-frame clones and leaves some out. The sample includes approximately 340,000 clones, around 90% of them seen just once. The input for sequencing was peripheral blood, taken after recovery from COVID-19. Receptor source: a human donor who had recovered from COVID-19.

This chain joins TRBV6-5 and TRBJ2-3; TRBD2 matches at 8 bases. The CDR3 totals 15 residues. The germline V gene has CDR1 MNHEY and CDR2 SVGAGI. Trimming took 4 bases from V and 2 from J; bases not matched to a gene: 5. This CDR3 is CASSFGRGDTDTQYF. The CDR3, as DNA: TGTGCCAGCAGTTTCGGGCGGGGGGACACAGATACGCAGTATTTT.

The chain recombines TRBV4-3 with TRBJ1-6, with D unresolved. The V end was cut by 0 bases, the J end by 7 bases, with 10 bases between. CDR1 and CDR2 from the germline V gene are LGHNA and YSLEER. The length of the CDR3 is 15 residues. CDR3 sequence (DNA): TGCGCCAGCAGCCAAGATTGGGCAGAAAATTCACCCCTCCACTTT. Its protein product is CASSQDWAENSPLHF.

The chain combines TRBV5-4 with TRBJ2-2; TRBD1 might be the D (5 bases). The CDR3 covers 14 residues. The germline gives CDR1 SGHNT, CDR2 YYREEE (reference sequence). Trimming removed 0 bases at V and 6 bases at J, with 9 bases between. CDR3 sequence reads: CASSLGRVAGELFF. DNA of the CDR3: TGTGCCAGCAGCTTGGGCAGGGTGGCCGGGGAGCTGTTTTTT. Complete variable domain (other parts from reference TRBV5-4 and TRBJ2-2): ETGVTQSPTHLIKTRGQQVTLRCSSQSGHNTVSWYQQALGQGPQFIFQYYREEENGRGNFPPRFSGLQFPNYSSELNVNALELDDSALYLCASSLGRVAGELFFGEGSRLTVL.

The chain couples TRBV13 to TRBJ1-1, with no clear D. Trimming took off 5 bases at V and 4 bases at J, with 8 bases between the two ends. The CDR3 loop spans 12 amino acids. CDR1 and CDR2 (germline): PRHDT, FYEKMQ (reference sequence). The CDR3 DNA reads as TGTGCCAGCAGCGTGGGGTTCACTGAAGCTTTCTTT. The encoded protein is CASSVGFTEAFF.

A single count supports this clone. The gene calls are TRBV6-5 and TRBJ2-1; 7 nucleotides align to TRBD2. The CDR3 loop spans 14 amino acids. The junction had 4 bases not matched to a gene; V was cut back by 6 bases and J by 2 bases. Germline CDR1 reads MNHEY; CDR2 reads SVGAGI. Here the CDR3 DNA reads TGTGCCAGCAGGGGGGGAGGGACCTACAATGAGCAGTTCTTC. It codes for CASRGGGTYNEQFF.

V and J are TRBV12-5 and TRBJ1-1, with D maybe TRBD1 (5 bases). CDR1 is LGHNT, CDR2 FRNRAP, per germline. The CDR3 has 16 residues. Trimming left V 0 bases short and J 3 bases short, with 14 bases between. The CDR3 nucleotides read TGTGCTAGTGGTTTGGTACTAATAGGGGCCGACACTGAAGCTTTCTTT. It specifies CASGLVLIGADTEAFF.

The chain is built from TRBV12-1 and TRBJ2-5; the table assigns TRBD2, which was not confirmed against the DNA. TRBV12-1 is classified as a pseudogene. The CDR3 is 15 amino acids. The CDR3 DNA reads TGTGCCAGCAGTCGTCTGGCGGGCGGAGGGGAGACCCAGTACTTC. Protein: CASSRLAGGGETQYF.

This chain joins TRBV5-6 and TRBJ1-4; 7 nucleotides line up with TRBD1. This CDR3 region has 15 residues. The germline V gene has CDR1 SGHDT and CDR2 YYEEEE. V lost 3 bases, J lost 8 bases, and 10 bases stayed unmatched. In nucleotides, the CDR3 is TGTGCCAGCAGCTCCTCCAGGGGGATGGGGGAAAAACTGTTTTTT. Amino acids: CASSSSRGMGEKLFF.

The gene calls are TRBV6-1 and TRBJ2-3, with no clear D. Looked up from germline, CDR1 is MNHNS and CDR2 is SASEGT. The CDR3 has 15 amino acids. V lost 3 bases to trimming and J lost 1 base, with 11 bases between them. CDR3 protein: CASSDQLDRTDTQYF. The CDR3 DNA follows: TGTGCCAGCAGTGACCAGTTGGACCGCACAGATACGCAGTATTTT.

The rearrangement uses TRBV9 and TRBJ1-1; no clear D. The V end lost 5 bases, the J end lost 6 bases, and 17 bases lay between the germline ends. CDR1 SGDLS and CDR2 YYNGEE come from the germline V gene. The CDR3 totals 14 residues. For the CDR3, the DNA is TGTGCCAGCAGTTATACGGGTGGTTTGGCTGAAGCTTTCTTT. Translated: CASSYTGGLAEAFF.

The CDR3 DNA reads TGTGCCAGCAGCCCACAGGGCCTCAACACTGAAGCTTTCTTT. Translation: CASSPQGLNTEAFF. The chain joins TRBV3-1 (or the pseudogene TRBV3-2) to TRBJ1-1; perhaps TRBD1 as D (6 bases). Germline V gives CDR1 LGHDT, CDR2 YNNKEL (reference sequence). The CDR3 consists of 14 residues. The V and J ends lost 4 bases and 2 bases respectively, with 11 bases between them.

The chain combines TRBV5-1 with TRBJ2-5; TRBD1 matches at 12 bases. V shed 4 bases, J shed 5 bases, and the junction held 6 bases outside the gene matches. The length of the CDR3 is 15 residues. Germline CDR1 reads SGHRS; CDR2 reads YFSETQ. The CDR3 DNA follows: TGCGCCAGCAGCCGGGACAGGGGGCAGTGGGAGACCCAGTACTTC. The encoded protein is CASSRDRGQWETQYF.

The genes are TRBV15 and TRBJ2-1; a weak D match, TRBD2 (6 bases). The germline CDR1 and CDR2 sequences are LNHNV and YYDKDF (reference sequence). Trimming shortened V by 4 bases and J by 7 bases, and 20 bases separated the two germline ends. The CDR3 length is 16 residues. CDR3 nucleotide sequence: TGTGCCACCAGCAACCCTGGGGACGGGGGAATGAATGAGCAGTTCTTC. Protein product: CATSNPGDGGMNEQFF.

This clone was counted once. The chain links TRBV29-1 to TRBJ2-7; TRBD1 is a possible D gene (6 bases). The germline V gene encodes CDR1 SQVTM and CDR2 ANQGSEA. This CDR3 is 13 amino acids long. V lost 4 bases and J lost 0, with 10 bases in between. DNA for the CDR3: TGCAGCGTTGTTAGGGACACCTCCTACGAGCAGTACTTC. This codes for CSVVRDTSYEQYF.

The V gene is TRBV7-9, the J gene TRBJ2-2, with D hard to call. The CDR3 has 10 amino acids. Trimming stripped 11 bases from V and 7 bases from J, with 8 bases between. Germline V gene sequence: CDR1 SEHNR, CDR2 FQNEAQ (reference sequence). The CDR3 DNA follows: TGTGCCCAAGAGGACGGGGAGCTGTTTTTT. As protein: CAQEDGELFF.

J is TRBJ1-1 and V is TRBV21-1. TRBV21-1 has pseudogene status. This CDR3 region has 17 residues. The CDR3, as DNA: TGTGCCAACCCCCGGAAGAGGGTGGAGGGTTGGAACACTGAAGCTTTCTTT. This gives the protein CANPRKRVEGWNTEAFF.

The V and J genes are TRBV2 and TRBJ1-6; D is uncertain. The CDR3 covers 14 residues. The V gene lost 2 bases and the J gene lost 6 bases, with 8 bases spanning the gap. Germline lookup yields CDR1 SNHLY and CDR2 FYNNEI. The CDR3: CASSELQANSPLHF. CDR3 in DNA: TGTGCCAGCAGTGAATTGCAAGCTAATTCACCCCTCCACTTT.

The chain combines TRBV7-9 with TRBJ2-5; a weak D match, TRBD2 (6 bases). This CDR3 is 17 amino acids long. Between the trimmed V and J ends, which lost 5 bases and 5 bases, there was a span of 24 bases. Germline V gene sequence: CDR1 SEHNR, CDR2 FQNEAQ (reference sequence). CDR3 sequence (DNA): TGTGCCAGCAGCAAGAAAGAAGAGGGACTGCCTTGGGAGACCCAGTACTTC. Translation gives CASSKKEEGLPWETQYF.

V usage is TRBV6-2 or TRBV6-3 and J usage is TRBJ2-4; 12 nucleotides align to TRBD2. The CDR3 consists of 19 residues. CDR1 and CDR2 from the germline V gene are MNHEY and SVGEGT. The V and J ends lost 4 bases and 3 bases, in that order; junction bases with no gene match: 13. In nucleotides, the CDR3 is TGTGCCAGCAGTTCTAACCCTAGCGGGGGGGCGGTTGGCAAAAACATTCAGTACTTC. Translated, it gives CASSSNPSGGAVGKNIQYF.

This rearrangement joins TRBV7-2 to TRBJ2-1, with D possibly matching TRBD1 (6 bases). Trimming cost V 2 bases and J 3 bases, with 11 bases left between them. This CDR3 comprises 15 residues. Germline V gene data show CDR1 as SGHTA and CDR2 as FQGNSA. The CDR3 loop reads CASSLRRQVYNEQFF. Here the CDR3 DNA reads TGTGCCAGCAGCTTACGACGACAGGTCTACAATGAGCAGTTCTTC.

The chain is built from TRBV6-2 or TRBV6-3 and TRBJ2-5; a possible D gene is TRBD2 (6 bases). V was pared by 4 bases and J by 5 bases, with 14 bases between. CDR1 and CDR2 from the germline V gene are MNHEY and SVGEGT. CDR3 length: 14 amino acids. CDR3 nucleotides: TGTGCCAGCAGTTCATACGGTGGGGGGGAGACCCAGTACTTC. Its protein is CASSSYGGGETQYF.

In DNA, the CDR3 is TGTGCCAGTAGTCTCGACGACAGATCCTACGAGCAGTACTTC. Protein: CASSLDDRSYEQYF. The chain uses TRBV19 and TRBJ2-7; possible D gene TRBD1, 5 bases. V was pared by 5 bases and J by 1 base, with 12 bases between. CDR3 length: 14 residues. In germline, CDR1 is LNHDA, CDR2 SQIVND (reference sequence). The whole variable domain, remainder taken from reference TRBV19 and TRBJ2-7, is DGGITQSPKYLFRKEGQNVTLSCEQNLNHDAMYWYRQDPGQGLRLIYYSQIVNDFQKGDIAEGYSVSREKKESFPLTVTSAQKNPTAFYLCASSLDDRSYEQYFGPGTRLTVT.

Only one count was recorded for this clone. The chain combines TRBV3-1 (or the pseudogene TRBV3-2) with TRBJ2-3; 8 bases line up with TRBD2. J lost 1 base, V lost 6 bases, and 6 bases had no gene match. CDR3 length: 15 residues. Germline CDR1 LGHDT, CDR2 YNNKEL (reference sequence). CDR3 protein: CASSLSGVGTDTQYF. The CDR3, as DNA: TGTGCCAGCAGTCTTAGCGGGGTTGGCACAGATACGCAGTATTTT.

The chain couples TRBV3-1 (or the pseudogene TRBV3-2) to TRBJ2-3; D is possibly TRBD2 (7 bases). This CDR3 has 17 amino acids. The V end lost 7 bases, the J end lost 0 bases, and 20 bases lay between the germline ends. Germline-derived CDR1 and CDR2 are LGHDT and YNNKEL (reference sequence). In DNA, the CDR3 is TGTGCCAGCATTATCAGCCAAGGGGGGGCCAGCACAGATACGCAGTATTTT. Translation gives CASIISQGGASTDTQYF.

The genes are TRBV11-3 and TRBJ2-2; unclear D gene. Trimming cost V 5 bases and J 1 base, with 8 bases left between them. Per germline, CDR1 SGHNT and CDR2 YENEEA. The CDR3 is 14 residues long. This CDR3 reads CASSPPGNTGELFF. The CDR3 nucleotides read TGTGCCAGCAGCCCACCAGGGAACACCGGGGAGCTGTTTTTT.

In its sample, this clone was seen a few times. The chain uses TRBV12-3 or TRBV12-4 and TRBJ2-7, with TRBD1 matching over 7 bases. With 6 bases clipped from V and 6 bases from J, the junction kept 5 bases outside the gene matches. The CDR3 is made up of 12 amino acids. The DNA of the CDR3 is TGTGCCAGCAGCTTGACAGGGTCCGAGCAGTACTTC. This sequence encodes CASSLTGSEQYF.

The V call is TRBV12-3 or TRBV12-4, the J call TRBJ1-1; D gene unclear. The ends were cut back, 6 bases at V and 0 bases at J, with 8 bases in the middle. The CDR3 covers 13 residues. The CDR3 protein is CASRAGMNTEAFF. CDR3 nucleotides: TGTGCCAGCAGGGCCGGGATGAACACTGAAGCTTTCTTT.

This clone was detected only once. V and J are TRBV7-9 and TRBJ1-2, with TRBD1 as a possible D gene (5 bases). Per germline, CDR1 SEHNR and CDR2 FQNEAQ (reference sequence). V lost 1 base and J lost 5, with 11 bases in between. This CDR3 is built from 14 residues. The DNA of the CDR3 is TGTGCCAGCAGCTTAGAGCAGGGCCTATATGGCTACACCTTC. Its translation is CASSLEQGLYGYTF.